The source of this TCR beta chain is a study of cytomegalovirus exposure and HLA in healthy donors. Primers included in the PCR were 60 Vbeta and 13 Jbeta primers. The table came from immunoSEQ multiplex PCR; TCRdb's copy has only in-frame clones and leaves some out. Of over 150,000 clones listed, roughly 70% are singletons. The CDR3 has 15 residues. Trimming stripped 3 bases from V and 4 bases from J, with 13 bases between. Germline loops: CDR1 MDHEN, CDR2 SYDVKM. This clone was counted a few times. No antigen is known for it. Findings and limits, study-wide: Most likely, a cluster of highly shared sequence variants arose as a sequencing artifact.

The chain links TRBV28 to TRBJ2-1; weak D call: TRBD2 (5 bases). The specimen was PBMCs. This clonotype was sampled from a woman aged 40 to 50 in good health and CMV-seropositive. The CDR3 coding sequence is TGTGCCAGCAGTTTTGTGGGAGAGGCGTACAATGAGCAGTTCTTC. Protein product: CASSFVGEAYNEQFF.